The present T cell receptor (beta chain) was sequenced within a study of radiation and T cells in renal cell carcinoma. Trimming cost V 11 bases and J 0 bases, with 10 bases left between them. There are 12 residues in the CDR3. The V gene's germline CDR1 is SNHLY and CDR2 FYNNEI. The table came from immunoSEQ multiplex PCR; TCRdb's copy has only in-frame clones and leaves some out. Here the sample spans about 150,000 clones, roughly nine tenths being singletons. Time point indicated: baseline pretreatment blood. Documented treatment: 15 Gy SBRT to primary tumor, nephrectomy 4 weeks later. This sequence was found in a woman aged 70-85 years with renal cell carcinoma. V and J are TRBV2 and TRBJ1-1, with D possibly TRBD1 on 6 matching bases. Material: blood, obtained from a patient whose treatment included radiotherapy and nephrectomy. The CDR3 nucleotides read TGTGCCGTTGGACAGTTGAACACTGAAGCTTTCTTT. The encoded protein is CAVGQLNTEAFF.